What follows are 14 T cell receptor beta chains derived from one specimen sequenced in a study of CD8+ T cells in alopecia areata. In each case, RNA was isolated and then reverse transcribed into cDNA as the sequencing template. Sequencing used immunoSEQ multiplex PCR; TCRdb keeps in-frame clones, though not all of them. The sample includes about 120,000 clones, more than 40% of them seen just once. The treatment was: oral pan-JAK inhibitor, 5-10 mg twice daily. This material consisted of CD4+ T cells sorted from blood, taken at week 4, from a patient treated with tofacitinib. The receptor source for this set is a human donor with alopecia areata.

This clone was found a few times. The chain links TRBV18 to TRBJ2-5; 12 bases are a match to TRBD2. V dropped 3 bases and J dropped 5; count of bases not matched to a gene: 1. Germline values: CDR1 KGHSH, CDR2 LQKENI. The CDR3 runs 14 residues. The CDR3 nucleotides read TGTGCCAGCTCACCGACTAGCGGGGGTGAGACCCAGTACTTC. Translated: CASSPTSGGETQYF.

The chain couples TRBV9 to TRBJ1-4, with a possible D match to TRBD1 (6 bases). The V end was cut by 4 bases, the J end by 5 bases, with 12 bases between. The germline V gene encodes CDR1 SGDLS and CDR2 YYNGEE. The CDR3 is made up of 14 amino acids. CDR3 DNA: TGTGCCAGCAGCCAAGGACAGATCAATGAAAAACTGTTTTTT. Translated, it gives CASSQGQINEKLFF.

The rearrangement joins TRBV14 to TRBJ2-3; TRBD1 matches 10 bases. CDR3 size: 13 residues. The V segment lost 4 bases and the J segment 8 bases; nucleotides outside the gene matches: 3. The germline gives CDR1 SGHDN, CDR2 FVKESK. The CDR3 DNA is TGTGCCAGCAGCCTTGACAGGGGGCGTACGCAGTATTTT. This translates into CASSLDRGRTQYF.

This clone was found once. The chain links TRBV5-6 to TRBJ2-3, with 8 bases identical to TRBD1. With 3 bases clipped from V and 1 base from J, the junction kept 7 bases outside the gene matches. The CDR3 spans 16 residues. Germline V lookup: CDR1 SGHDT, CDR2 YYEEEE. The CDR3 coding sequence is TGTGCCAGCAGCTCCGGGACAGGCCTCCGCACAGATACGCAGTATTTT. Encoded protein: CASSSGTGLRTDTQYF.

The DNA of the CDR3 is TGCGCCAGCAGCTATAGACAGGCGAACTCTGGGGCCAACGTCCTGACTTTC. The encoded protein is CASSYRQANSGANVLTF. This chain uses TRBV5-1 with TRBJ2-6; D may be TRBD1 (6 bases). V dropped 3 bases and J dropped 0 bases, with 13 bases sitting between them. Germline assignment: CDR1 SGHRS and CDR2 YFSETQ. The CDR3 sequence is 17 residues long.

The chain employs TRBV7-9 and TRBJ1-2; D uncertain. The V end lost 0 bases, the J end lost 4 bases, and 6 bases lay between the germline ends. The CDR3 covers 13 residues. Germline V lookup: CDR1 SEHNR, CDR2 FQNEAQ (reference sequence). CDR3 residues: CASSLASVYGYTF. In nucleotides, the CDR3 is TGTGCCAGCAGCTTAGCCAGCGTCTATGGCTACACCTTC.

This clone was seen more than once but under ten times. The V and J genes are TRBV29-1 and TRBJ1-1, with unresolved D. Between the trimmed V and J ends, which lost 1 base and 3 bases, there was a span of 9 bases. Germline V gene sequence: CDR1 SQVTM, CDR2 ANQGSEA. This CDR3 region has 13 residues. The DNA of the CDR3 is TGCAGCGTTGAAGGGACCCAAGACACTGAAGCTTTCTTT. Its translation is CSVEGTQDTEAFF.

This clone has more than one count but fewer than ten. The CDR3 region is CASSAGGPGNEQFF. The DNA for the CDR3 is TGTGCCAGCAGTGCGGGGGGGCCCGGCAATGAGCAGTTCTTC. The chain combines TRBV2 with TRBJ2-1, with 8 nucleotides matching TRBD2. V shed 4 bases and J 6 bases; nucleotides not matched to a gene: 5. Germline lookup yields CDR1 SNHLY and CDR2 FYNNEI. CDR3 size: 14 residues.

This clone was recorded a few times. The chain employs TRBV7-9 and TRBJ2-7, with a possible D match to TRBD2 (6 bases). The CDR3 is 18 residues long. V was clipped by 3 bases and J by 4 bases, with 25 bases between them. The V gene's germline CDR1 is SEHNR and CDR2 FQNEAQ (reference sequence). CDR3 nucleotide sequence: TGTGCCAGCAGCTTCCAGTCTGGGCAGGGAGGTGGCTCTTACGAGCAGTACTTC. Translating it yields CASSFQSGQGGGSYEQYF. Full variable domain (missing parts from reference TRBV7-9 and TRBJ2-7): DTGVSQNPRHKITKRGQNVTFRCDPISEHNRLYWYRQTLGQGPEFLTYFQNEAQLEKSRLLSDRFSAERPKGSFSTLEIQRTEQGDSAMYLCASSFQSGQGGGSYEQYFGPGTRLTVT.

The V call is TRBV6-5, the J call TRBJ2-1; 7 bases match TRBD1. CDR3 length: 14 residues. The junction had 10 bases not matched to a gene; V was cut back by 8 bases and J by 6 bases. The V gene's germline CDR1 is MNHEY and CDR2 SVGAGI. The CDR3 spells CASGFKGARNEQFF. The DNA for the CDR3 is TGTGCCAGCGGATTTAAGGGGGCTCGCAATGAGCAGTTCTTC.

This chain joins TRBV11-2 and TRBJ2-5, with D hard to call. The germline V and J ends were trimmed by 5 bases and 1 base, with 14 bases remaining between them. This CDR3 has 15 residues. Per the germline V gene, CDR1 is SGHAT and CDR2 is FQNNGV. CDR3 residues: CASSRAPGIQETQYF. The CDR3 DNA sequence: TGTGCCAGCAGCCGAGCCCCGGGTATCCAAGAGACCCAGTACTTC.

This rearrangement joins TRBV7-3 to TRBJ2-1; perhaps TRBD1 as D (6 bases). Trimming removed 0 bases from V and 9 bases from J, with 12 bases in between. CDR3 size: 14 residues. The V gene's germline CDR1 is SGHTA and CDR2 FQGTGA. This chain's CDR3 is CASSLTNPRGEQFF. CDR3 in DNA: TGTGCCAGCAGCTTAACTAATCCCAGGGGTGAGCAGTTCTTC.

V and J are TRBV30 and TRBJ2-2; 8 positions match TRBD2. Germline CDR1 is GTSNPN and CDR2 is SVGIG (reference sequence). CDR3 length: 17 amino acids. After removal of 0 bases from V and 5 bases from J, the junction contained 11 bases not matched to a gene. DNA of the CDR3: TGTGCCTGGAGTGTACGTCTAGCGGGCGCTTCAACCGGGGAGCTGTTTTTT. Translated: CAWSVRLAGASTGELFF.

The chain combines TRBV7-9 with TRBJ2-3; 7 bases map to TRBD2. Per germline, CDR1 SEHNR and CDR2 FQNEAQ (reference sequence). With V trimmed by 5 bases and J by 2 bases, 7 bases remained unmatched. The CDR3 contains 15 residues. The CDR3 sequence: CASSDPSGYTDTQYF. CDR3 nucleotide sequence: TGTGCCAGCAGCGATCCTAGCGGATACACAGATACGCAGTATTTT.